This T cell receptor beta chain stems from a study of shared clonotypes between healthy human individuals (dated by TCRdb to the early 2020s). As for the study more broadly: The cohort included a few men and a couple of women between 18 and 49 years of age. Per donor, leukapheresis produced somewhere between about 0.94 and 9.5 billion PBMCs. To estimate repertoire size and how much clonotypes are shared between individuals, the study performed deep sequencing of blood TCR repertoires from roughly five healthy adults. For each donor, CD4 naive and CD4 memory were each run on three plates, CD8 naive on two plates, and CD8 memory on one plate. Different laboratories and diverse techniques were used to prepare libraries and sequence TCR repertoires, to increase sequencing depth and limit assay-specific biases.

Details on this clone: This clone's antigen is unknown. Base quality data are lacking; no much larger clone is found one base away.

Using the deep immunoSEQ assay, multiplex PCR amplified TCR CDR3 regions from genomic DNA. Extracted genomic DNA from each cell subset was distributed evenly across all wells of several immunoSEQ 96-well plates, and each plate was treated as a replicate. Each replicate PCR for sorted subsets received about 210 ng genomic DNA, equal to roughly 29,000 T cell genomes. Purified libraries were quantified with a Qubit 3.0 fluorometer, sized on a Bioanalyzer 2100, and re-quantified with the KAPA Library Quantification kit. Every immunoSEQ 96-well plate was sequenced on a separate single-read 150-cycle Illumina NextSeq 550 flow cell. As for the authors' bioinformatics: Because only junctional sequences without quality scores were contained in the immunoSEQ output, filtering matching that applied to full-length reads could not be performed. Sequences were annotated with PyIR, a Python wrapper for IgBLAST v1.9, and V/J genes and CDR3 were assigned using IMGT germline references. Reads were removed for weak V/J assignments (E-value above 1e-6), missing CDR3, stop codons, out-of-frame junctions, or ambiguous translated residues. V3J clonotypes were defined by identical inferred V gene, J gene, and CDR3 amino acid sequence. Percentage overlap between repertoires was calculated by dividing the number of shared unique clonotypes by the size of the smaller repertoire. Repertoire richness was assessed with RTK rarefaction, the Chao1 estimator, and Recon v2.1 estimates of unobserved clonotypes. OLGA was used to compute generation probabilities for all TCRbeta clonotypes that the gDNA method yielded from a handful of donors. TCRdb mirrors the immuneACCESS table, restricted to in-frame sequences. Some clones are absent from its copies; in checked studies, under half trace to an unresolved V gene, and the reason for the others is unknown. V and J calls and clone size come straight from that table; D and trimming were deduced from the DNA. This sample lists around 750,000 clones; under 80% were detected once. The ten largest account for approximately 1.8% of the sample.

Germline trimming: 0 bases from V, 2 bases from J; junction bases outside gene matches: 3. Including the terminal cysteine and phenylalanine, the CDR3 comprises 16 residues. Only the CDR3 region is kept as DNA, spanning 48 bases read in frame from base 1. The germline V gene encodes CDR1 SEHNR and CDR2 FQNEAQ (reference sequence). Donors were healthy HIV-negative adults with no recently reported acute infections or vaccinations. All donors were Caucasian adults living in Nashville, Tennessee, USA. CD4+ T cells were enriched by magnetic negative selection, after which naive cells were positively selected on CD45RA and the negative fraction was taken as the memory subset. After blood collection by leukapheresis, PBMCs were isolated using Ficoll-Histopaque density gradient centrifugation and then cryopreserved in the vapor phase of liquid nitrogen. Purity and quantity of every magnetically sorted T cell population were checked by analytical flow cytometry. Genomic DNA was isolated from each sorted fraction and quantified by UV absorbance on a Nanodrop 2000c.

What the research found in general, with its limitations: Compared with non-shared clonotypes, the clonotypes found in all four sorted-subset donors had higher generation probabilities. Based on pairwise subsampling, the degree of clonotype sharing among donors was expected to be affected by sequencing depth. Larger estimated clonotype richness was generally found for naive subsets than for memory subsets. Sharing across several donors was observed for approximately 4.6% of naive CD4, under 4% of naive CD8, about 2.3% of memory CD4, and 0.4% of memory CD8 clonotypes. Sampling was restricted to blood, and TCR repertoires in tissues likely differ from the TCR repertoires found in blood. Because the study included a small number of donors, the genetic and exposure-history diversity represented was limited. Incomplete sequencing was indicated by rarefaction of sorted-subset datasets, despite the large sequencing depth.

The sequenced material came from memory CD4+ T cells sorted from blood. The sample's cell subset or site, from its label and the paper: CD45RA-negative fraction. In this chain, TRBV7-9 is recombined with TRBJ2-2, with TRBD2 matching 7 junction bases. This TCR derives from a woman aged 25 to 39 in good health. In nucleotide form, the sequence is TGTGCCAGCAGCTTAGCACTGGGACTAAACACCGGGGAGCTGTTTTTT. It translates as CASSLALGLNTGELFF.